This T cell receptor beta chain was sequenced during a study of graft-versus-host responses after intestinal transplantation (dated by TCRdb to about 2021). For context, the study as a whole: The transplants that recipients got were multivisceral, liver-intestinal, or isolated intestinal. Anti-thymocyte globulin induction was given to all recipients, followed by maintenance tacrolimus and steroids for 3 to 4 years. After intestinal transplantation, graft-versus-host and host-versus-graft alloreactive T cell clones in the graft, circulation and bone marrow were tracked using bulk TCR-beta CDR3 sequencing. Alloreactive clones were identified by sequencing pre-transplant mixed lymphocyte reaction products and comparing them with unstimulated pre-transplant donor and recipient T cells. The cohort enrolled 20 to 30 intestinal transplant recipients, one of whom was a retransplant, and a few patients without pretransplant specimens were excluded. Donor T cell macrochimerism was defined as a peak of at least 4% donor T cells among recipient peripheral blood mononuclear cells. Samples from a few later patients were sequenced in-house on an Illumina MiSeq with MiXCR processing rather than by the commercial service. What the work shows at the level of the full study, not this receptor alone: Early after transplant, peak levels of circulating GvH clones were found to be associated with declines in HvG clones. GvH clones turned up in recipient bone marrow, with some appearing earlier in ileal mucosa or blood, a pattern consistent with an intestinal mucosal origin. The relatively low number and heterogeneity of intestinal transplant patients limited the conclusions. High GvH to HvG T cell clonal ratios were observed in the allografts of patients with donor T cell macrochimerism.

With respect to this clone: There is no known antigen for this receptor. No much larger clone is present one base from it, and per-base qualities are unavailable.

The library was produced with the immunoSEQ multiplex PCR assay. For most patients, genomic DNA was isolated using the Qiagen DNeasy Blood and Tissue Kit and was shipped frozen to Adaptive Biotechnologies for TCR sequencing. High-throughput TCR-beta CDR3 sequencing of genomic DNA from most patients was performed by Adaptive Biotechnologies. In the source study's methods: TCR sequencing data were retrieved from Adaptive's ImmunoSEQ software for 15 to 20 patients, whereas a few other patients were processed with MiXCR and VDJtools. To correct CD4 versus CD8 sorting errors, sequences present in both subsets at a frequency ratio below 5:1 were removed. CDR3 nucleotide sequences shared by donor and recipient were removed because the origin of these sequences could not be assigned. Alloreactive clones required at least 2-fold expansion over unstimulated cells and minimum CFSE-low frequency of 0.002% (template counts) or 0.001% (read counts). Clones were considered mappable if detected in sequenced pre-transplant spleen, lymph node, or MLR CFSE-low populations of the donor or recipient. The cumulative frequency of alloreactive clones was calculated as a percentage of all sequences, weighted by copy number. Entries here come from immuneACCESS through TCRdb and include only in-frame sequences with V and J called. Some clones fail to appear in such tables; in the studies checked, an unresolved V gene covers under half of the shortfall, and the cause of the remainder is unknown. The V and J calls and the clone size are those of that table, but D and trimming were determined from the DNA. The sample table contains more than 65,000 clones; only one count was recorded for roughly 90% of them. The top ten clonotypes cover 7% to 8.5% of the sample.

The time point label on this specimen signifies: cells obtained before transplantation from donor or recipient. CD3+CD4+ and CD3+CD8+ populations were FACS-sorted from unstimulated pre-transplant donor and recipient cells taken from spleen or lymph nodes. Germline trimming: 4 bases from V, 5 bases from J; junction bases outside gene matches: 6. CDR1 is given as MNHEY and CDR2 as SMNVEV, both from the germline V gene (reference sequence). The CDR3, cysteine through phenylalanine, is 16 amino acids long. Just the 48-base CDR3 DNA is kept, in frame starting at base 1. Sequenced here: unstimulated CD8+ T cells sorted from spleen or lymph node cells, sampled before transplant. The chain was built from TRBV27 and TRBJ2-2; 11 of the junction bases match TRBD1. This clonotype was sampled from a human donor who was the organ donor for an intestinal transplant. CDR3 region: CASSSGQGARTGELFF. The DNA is TGTGCCAGCAGTTCCGGACAGGGGGCAAGGACCGGGGAGCTGTTTTTT.